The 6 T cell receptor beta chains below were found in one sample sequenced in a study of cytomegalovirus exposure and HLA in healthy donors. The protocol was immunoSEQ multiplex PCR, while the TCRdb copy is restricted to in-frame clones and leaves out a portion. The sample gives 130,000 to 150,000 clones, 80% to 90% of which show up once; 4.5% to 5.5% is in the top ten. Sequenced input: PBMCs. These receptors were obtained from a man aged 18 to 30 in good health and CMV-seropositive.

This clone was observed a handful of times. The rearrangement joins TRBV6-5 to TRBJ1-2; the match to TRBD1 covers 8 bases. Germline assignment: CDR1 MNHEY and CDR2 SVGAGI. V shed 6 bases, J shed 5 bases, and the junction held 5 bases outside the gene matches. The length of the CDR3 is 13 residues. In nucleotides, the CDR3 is TGTGCCAGCAGCCCGGACAGGGAGTATGGCTACACCTTC. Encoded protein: CASSPDREYGYTF.

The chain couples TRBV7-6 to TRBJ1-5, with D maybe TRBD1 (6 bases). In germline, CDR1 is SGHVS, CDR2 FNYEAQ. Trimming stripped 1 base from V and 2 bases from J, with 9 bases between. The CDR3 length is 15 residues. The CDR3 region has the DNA TGTGCCAGCAGCTTAGGGACAGTGGGCAATCAGCCCCAGCATTTT. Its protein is CASSLGTVGNQPQHF.

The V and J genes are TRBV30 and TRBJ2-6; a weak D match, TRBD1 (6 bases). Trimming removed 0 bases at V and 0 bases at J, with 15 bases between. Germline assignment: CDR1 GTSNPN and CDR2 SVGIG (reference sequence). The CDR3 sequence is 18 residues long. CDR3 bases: TGTGCCTGGAGTGTACGTGGGACAATGAGCTCTGGGGCCAACGTCCTGACTTTC. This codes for CAWSVRGTMSSGANVLTF.

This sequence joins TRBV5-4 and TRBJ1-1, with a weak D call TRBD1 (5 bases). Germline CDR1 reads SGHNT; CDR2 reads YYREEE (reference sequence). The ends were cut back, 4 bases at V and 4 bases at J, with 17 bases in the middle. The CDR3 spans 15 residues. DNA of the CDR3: TGTGCCAGCAGCCCCTCGTGGCAGGGAGGCACTGAAGCTTTCTTT. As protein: CASSPSWQGGTEAFF.

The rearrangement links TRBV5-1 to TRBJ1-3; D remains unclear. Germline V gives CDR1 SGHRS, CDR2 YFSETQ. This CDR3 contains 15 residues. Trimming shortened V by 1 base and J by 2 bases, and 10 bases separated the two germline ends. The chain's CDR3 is CASSLNEFPGNTIYF. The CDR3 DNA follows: TGCGCCAGCAGCTTGAATGAGTTCCCTGGAAACACCATATATTTT.

For the CDR3, the DNA is TGTGCCAGCAGCCCCTCTACCGGGACAAGACGTCAGCCCCAGCATTTT. Amino acid sequence: CASSPSTGTRRQPQHF. The chain recombines TRBV21-1 with TRBJ1-5; the table's D call TRBD1 went unverified against the DNA. TRBV21-1 is a pseudogene segment. The CDR3 consists of 16 residues.